This T cell receptor (beta chain) was observed in a study of T cell changes during pregnancy in multiple sclerosis. This CDR3 is 14 amino acids long. V shed 8 bases, J shed 6 bases, and the junction held 9 bases outside the gene matches. Germline-derived CDR1 and CDR2 are LNHDA and SQIVND (reference sequence). Some clones are missing from TCRdb's copy, which holds only in-frame ones; the method was immunoSEQ multiplex PCR. The sample has 70,000 to 80,000 clones; approximately 90% are singletons. The chain couples TRBV19 to TRBJ1-4, with 7 nucleotides matching TRBD1. This clonotype was sampled from a female donor with multiple sclerosis, enrolled in a pregnancy study. The sample consisted of CD4+ T cells from peripheral blood mononuclear cells, taken before pregnancy. The CDR3 reads CASSTGSVDEKLFF. CDR3 DNA: TGTGCCAGTTCGACAGGGTCGGTTGATGAAAAACTGTTTTTT.